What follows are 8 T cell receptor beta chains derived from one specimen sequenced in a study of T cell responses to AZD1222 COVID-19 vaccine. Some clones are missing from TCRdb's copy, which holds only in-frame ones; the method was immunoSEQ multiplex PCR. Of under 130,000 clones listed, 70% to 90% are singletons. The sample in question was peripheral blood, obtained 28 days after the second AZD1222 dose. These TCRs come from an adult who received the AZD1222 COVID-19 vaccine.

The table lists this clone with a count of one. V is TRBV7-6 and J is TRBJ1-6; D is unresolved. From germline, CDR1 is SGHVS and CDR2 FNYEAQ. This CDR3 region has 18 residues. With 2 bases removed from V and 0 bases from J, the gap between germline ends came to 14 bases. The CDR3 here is CASSLFPARSSYNSPLHF. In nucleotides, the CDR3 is TGTGCCAGCAGCTTATTCCCCGCCAGGAGCTCCTATAATTCACCCCTCCACTTT.

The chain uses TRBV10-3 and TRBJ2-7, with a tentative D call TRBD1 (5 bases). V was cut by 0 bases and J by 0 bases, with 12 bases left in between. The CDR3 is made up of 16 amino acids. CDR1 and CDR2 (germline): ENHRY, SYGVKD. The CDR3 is CAISESGSGFSYEQYF. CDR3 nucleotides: TGTGCCATCAGTGAGTCAGGGTCAGGGTTCTCCTACGAGCAGTACTTC.

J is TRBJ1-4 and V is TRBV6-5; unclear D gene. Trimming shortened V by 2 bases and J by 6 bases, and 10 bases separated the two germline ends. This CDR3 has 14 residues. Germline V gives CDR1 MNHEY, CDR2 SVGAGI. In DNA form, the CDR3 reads TGTGCCAGCAGTTACACGTCAGTGGATGAAAAACTGTTTTTT. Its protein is CASSYTSVDEKLFF.

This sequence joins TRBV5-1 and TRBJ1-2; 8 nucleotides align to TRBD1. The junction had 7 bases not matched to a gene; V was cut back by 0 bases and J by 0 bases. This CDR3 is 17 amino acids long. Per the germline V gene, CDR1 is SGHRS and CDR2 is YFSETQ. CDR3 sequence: CASSLGFRGRANYGYTF. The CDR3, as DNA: TGCGCCAGCAGCTTGGGATTCAGGGGGCGAGCTAACTATGGCTACACCTTC.

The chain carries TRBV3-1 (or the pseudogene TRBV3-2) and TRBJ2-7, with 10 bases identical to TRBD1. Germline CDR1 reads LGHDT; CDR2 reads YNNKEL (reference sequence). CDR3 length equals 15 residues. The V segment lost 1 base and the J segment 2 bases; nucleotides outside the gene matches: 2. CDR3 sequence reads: CASSQAGQGPYEQYF. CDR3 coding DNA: TGTGCCAGCAGCCAAGCGGGACAGGGGCCCTACGAGCAGTACTTC.

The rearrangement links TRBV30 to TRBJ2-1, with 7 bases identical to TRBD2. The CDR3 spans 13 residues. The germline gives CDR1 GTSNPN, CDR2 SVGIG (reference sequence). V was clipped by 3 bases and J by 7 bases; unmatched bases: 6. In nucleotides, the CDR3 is TGTGCCTGGAGGACCGGCGGGAGTAATGAGCAGTTCTTC. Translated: CAWRTGGSNEQFF.

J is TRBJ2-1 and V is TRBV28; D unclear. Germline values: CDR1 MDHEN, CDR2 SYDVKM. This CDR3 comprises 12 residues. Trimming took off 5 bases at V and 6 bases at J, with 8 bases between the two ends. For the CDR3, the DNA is TGTGCCAGCAGTAGGGCCCCCAATGAGCAGTTCTTC. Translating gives CASSRAPNEQFF. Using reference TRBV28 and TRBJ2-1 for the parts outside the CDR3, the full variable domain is DVKVTQSSRYLVKRTGEKVFLECVQDMDHENMFWYRQDPGLGLRLIYFSYDVKMKEKGDIPEGYSVSREKKERFSLILESASTNQTSMYLCASSRAPNEQFFGPGTRLTVL.

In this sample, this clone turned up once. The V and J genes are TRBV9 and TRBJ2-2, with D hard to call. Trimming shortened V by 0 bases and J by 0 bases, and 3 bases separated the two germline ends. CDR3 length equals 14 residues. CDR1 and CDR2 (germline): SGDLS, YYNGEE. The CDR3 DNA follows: TGTGCCAGCAGCGTAGAGACGAACACCGGGGAGCTGTTTTTT. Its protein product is CASSVETNTGELFF.